These 6 T cell receptor beta chains were sequenced from one sample in a study of CD8 T cells in Susac syndrome. Reverse transcription of 0.5 to 1 ug RNA was performed with random hexamers. TCRdb analysed the immunoSEQ multiplex PCR reads with MiXCR anew, one entry per CDR3 protein. Among about 300,000 distinct CDR3 sequences listed, 90% to 95% were seen once. The source material was CD4+ T cells from PBMCs. All receptors derive from a human donor with multiple sclerosis.

This rearrangement joins TRBV3-1 to TRBJ2-1; a weak D match, TRBD2 (6 bases). The CDR3 runs to 13 residues. Trimming cost V 4 bases and J 13 bases, with 17 bases left between them. Looked up from germline, CDR1 is LGHDT and CDR2 is YNNKEL (reference sequence). CDR3 nucleotides: TGTGCCAGCAGCCCGATGGGACTTTCCATTCAGTTCTTC. Its protein product is CASSPMGLSIQFF.

This clonotype was observed a single time. This rearrangement joins TRBV18 to TRBJ2-5; D gene uncertain. The CDR3 has 15 amino acids. The V end lost 1 base, the J end lost 4 bases, and 13 bases lay between the germline ends. Germline CDR1 reads KGHSH; CDR2 reads LQKENI. CDR3 nucleotide sequence: TGTGCCAGCTCACCACGGTTTGGAGACGGAGAGACCCAGTACTTC. Its protein product is CASSPRFGDGETQYF.

The chain couples TRBV20-1 to TRBJ1-1, with D possibly being TRBD1 (6 bases). The germline V and J ends were trimmed by 3 bases and 4 bases, with 21 bases remaining between them. Germline V CDR1 and CDR2: DFQATT, SNEGSKA (reference sequence). The CDR3 contains 16 residues. The CDR3 region has the DNA TGCAGTGCTAGTAGCCGGTTTGGGGGAGGGGGCACTGAAGCTTTCTTT. It yields the protein CSASSRFGGGGTEAFF.

The chain joins TRBV27 to TRBJ2-7; possible D gene TRBD1, 6 bases. Looked up from germline, CDR1 is MNHEY and CDR2 is SMNVEV (reference sequence). This CDR3 is 18 amino acids long. V was shortened by 4 bases and J by 4 bases, with 26 bases between the two germline ends. CDR3 residues: CASSSMRGNRALSYEQYF. In nucleotides, the CDR3 is TGTGCCAGCAGTTCTATGAGGGGGAACCGTGCATTATCTTACGAGCAGTACTTC.

The gene calls are TRBV20-1 and TRBJ2-5, with 9 bases matching TRBD2. The germline V gene encodes CDR1 DFQATT and CDR2 SNEGSKA (reference sequence). The CDR3 sequence is 14 residues long. The DNA for the CDR3 is TGCAGCGTAGGGGCGGGGGGGATACAAGAGACCCAGTACTTC. Residues: CSVGAGGIQETQYF.

The rearrangement joins TRBV5-1 to TRBJ2-7; D possibly corresponds to TRBD1 (6 bases). Germline V gene lookup returns CDR1 SGHRS and CDR2 YFSETQ. Trimming pared 3 bases from V and 0 bases from J, leaving 13 bases between. The CDR3 is 15 residues long. CDR3 sequence: CASSYNRVNSYEQYF. As DNA, the CDR3 is TGCGCCAGCAGCTACAACAGGGTCAACTCCTACGAGCAGTACTTC.